This T cell receptor beta chain was sequenced during a study of vaccination effects on CD4 cells after COVID-19. Study-wide background: Prior to sequencing, the ViraFEST assay stimulated PBMC with viral peptide pools, which expanded the antigen-specific CD4+ T cells. Each person got two doses of an mRNA SARS-CoV-2 vaccine, BNT162b2 or mRNA-1273. Study outcomes and limitations: Common cold coronavirus cross-reactivity was shown by only 1 of 255 vaccine-induced clones in healthy vaccinees.

A 10-day culture period preceded the isolation of CD4+ T cells. Half-medium changes using IL-2 medium occurred on days 3 and 7. Produced via immunoSEQ multiplex PCR; TCRdb's table is partial and in-frame only. The sample lists roughly 50,000 clones, 50% to 70% occurring once. The CDR3 runs to 14 residues. The ends were cut back, 2 bases at V and 2 bases at J, with 4 bases in the middle. CDR1 and CDR2 from the germline V gene are SGHTA and FQGNSA. Note on this clone: Its cognate antigen is unknown.

Sequences were derived from CD4+ T cells from PBMCs cultured without peptide, sampled before COVID-19 vaccination. This receptor was taken from a human donor who received a COVID-19 vaccine. The chain recombines TRBV7-2 with TRBJ2-6; D not certain. The CDR3 spells CASSLSAGANVLTF. In nucleotides, the CDR3 is TGTGCCAGCAGCTTAAGCGCTGGGGCCAACGTCCTGACTTTC. Full variable domain (outside the CDR3, taken from reference TRBV7-2 and TRBJ2-6): GAGVSQSPSNKVTEKGKDVELRCDPISGHTALYWYRQSLGQGLEFLIYFQGNSAPDKSGLPSDRFSAERTGGSVSTLTIQRTQQEDSAVYLCASSLSAGANVLTFGAGSRLTVL.